The clone carrying this TCR beta chain is a singleton in its sample. The antigen remains unidentified. The sample belongs to a study of memory CD4+ T cells and cytomegalovirus serostatus. Study results and limitations: Repertoires predicted CMV serostatus with median bootstrapped AUC of approximately 0.94.

Original processing notes: After removing out-of-frame reads, approximately 2 million distinct TCRbeta sequences remained. Generated by immunoSEQ multiplex PCR, the TCRdb table keeps only in-frame clones and is missing some. The DNA gave D and trimming, while V, J and clone size come from that table. The data contain 50,000 to 65,000 clones, approximately 80% of them seen just once; the ten biggest clones take up 0.88%. The sort gate was single viable CD3+CD4+CD8-CD45RO+ cells for memory CD4+ T cells. The germline CDR1 and CDR2 sequences are KGHSH and LQKENI. V was clipped by 3 bases and J by 4 bases, with 13 bases between them. There are 15 residues in the CDR3.

The clonotype comes from an adult in good health and CMV-seronegative. Sequencing used memory CD4+ T cells from blood. This chain connects TRBV18 to TRBJ1-5, with D tentatively TRBD1 (6 bases). CDR3 bases: TGTGCCAGCTCACCCGACGGGACACTTAATCAGCCCCAGCATTTT. This sequence encodes CASSPDGTLNQPQHF.